The 25 T cell receptor beta chains below all came from one sample that was sequenced in a study of tumor-infiltrating lymphocytes in primary liver carcinoma. The template, about 550 ng total RNA, yielded TCR beta cDNA made with a constant-region primer. Slightly modified ARM-PCR served as the procedure for the TCR beta libraries. These libraries came from three rounds of nested multiplex PCR. TRBV1-TRBV30 forward primers and a C-beta reverse primer were used in the first two PCR rounds, which each ran for around 11 cycles. TCRdb ran MiXCR on the multiplex PCR reads and lists one entry per CDR3 protein. The data hold around 120,000 distinct CDR3 sequences, with around 70% observed a single time. The source material, roughly 18-32 mg of unsorted bulk tissue, was used to co-extract RNA and DNA. The source material was tumor-adjacent normal liver tissue. The receptors were sampled from an older woman with primary liver carcinoma and hepatitis B virus infection.

The sample holds one count of this clonotype. The junction and the germline gene differ at one end; a read error may be behind it. The rearrangement links TRBV6-6 to TRBJ2-6; D could derive from TRBD1 or TRBD2 (5 bases each). The CDR3 sequence is 15 residues long. Germline-derived CDR1 and CDR2 are MNHNY and SVGAGI (reference sequence). This CDR3 is CARFMERAGANVLTF. DNA for the CDR3: TGTGCCAGATTCATGGAGAGGGCTGGGGCCAACGTCCTAACTTTC.

About this clonotype itself: At one of its ends the junction is not consistent with the germline gene, which may arise from a read error. The rearrangement links TRBV11-1 to TRBJ2-2, with D perhaps TRBD1 or TRBD2 (5 bases each). CDR1 and CDR2 from the germline V gene are SGHAT and FQDESV (reference sequence). This CDR3 is built from 13 residues. The CDR3 spells CASILDRTGKLFF. The CDR3 region has the DNA TGTGCAAGCATCTTAGACAGAACCGGGAAGCTGTTTTTT.

In the case of this clonotype: Germline and junction disagree at one end, which may indicate a read error. The rearrangement joins TRBV9 to TRBJ1-2; TRBD1 might be the D (6 bases). CDR3 length: 15 amino acids. The germline V gene encodes CDR1 SGDLS and CDR2 YYNGEE. In nucleotides, the CDR3 is TGTGTCAGCAGCGGAACAGGGTTTCACCCTGATGGCTACACCTTC. It yields the protein CVSSGTGFHPDGYTF.

In this sample, this clonotype turned up a few times. The junction differs from germline at one of its ends, possibly a read error. V usage is TRBV11-2 and J usage is TRBJ2-7, with D unclear. This CDR3 is built from 14 residues. Germline CDR1 SGHAT, CDR2 FQNNGV. Written as DNA, the CDR3 is TGTACCAGCAGCCCCCCAGCGCGGCTGTACGAGCAGTACTTC. Protein sequence: CTSSPPARLYEQYF.

Comment on this clonotype: A much larger clone lies a single base off, so this may be a read error. The chain carries TRBV30 and TRBJ1-1; no clear D. This CDR3 has 11 amino acids. Germline lookup yields CDR1 GTSNPN and CDR2 SVGIG (reference sequence). The CDR3 reads CARERNTDAFF. Written as DNA, the CDR3 is TGTGCCCGTGAACGGAACACTGACGCTTTCTTT.

As concerns this clonotype: This may be a read error, as it is one base from a much larger clone. J is TRBJ2-1 and V is TRBV5-1; 8 bases map to TRBD2. Per the germline V gene, CDR1 is SGHRS and CDR2 is YFSETQ. The CDR3 length is 16 residues. Unmatched junction bases numbered 7, after V lost 1 base and J lost 4 bases. The CDR3 nucleotides are TGCGCCAGCAGCTTGACTGCGGGAGGTATATACAATGAGCAGTTCTTC. Residues: CASSLTAGGIYNEQFF.

This clonotype showed up just a few times. One junction end disagrees with the germline gene, perhaps due to a read error. The chain joins TRBV11-2 to TRBJ2-2; weak D call: TRBD2 (5 bases). Germline-derived CDR1 and CDR2 are SGHAT and FQNNGV. The CDR3 loop spans 13 amino acids. The CDR3 bases are TGTGCCTGCAGCTTAGATAGAACTGGGGAGCTGTTCTTT. Its protein is CACSLDRTGELFF.

As to this clonotype: The junction differs from germline at one of its ends, possibly a read error. The CDR3 nucleotides are TGTGCCAGCAGACCTACAAGATCGGGGTCCTATGAGCAGTACTTC. Protein: CASRPTRSGSYEQYF. The chain combines TRBV6-5 with TRBJ2-7; weak D call: TRBD2 (5 bases). CDR1 is MNHEY, CDR2 SVGAGI, per germline. This CDR3 has 15 residues.

This clonotype came up many times. The rearrangement links TRBV10-3 to TRBJ2-7; D gene ambiguous. V lost 10 bases to trimming and J lost 0 bases, with 13 bases between them. The V gene's germline CDR1 is ENHRY and CDR2 SYGVKD. The CDR3 has 13 amino acids. CDR3 region: CANQQLSSYEQYF. The CDR3 DNA reads as TGTGCCAATCAACAGCTGAGCTCCTACGAGCAGTACTTC.

A remark on this clonotype: At one end the junction does not follow the germline gene, possibly because of a read error. CDR3 sequence reads: CASSFWGNNLPQHF. The CDR3 DNA reads as TGTGCCAGCAGTTTCTGGGGAAACAATCTGCCCCAGCATTTT. V and J are TRBV28 and TRBJ1-5; D uncertain. The CDR3 covers 14 residues. The germline V gene has CDR1 MDHEN and CDR2 SYDVKM.

The rearrangement joins TRBV12-3 or TRBV12-4 to TRBJ2-5; a possible D gene is TRBD2 (6 bases). This CDR3 has 15 amino acids. Trimming shortened V by 7 bases and J by 5 bases, and 20 bases separated the two germline ends. The CDR3 DNA is TGTGCCAGCATGGAGGAGATAGGCGGGGCTGAGACCCAGTACTTC. This sequence encodes CASMEEIGGAETQYF.

In regard to this clonotype: Mismatch with germline at one junction end may stem from a read error. V and J are TRBV6-1 and TRBJ2-7; D may be TRBD1 (5 bases). The germline V gene encodes CDR1 MNHNS and CDR2 SASEGT. The CDR3 runs 14 residues. CDR3 region: CASFRTLQSYEKYF. CDR3 DNA: TGTGCCAGCTTCCGGACACTCCAATCCTACGAGAAGTACTTC.

The CDR3 region is CASSPAPGQGGRGQYF. DNA of the CDR3: TGTGCCAGCAGCCCAGCCCCAGGACAGGGGGGTCGGGGGCAGTACTTC. The genes are TRBV7-8 and TRBJ2-7; TRBD1 aligns across 10 bases. V was clipped by 5 bases and J by 9 bases; unmatched bases: 16. The CDR3 has 16 amino acids. CDR1 and CDR2 (germline): SGHVS, FQNEAQ.

Concerning this clonotype: A junction boundary mismatches the germline segment, possibly from a read error. The chain couples TRBV6-1 to TRBJ1-1; the match to TRBD1 covers 7 bases. Germline V gives CDR1 MNHNS, CDR2 SASEGT. This CDR3 region has 18 residues. In DNA form, the CDR3 reads TGTGCCAGCAGTGAAAGGGGGCCAGCAGGGGTAATGTACGCTGAAGCTTACTTT. Translating it yields CASSERGPAGVMYAEAYF.

There are many counts of this clonotype. For the CDR3, the DNA is TGCGCCAGCAAAGGCGGTAGGGAGGGAATAGGAGCTGAAGCTTTCTTT. This codes for CASKGGREGIGAEAFF. The J gene is TRBJ1-1, the V gene TRBV4-1; D remains ambiguous. V was shortened by 7 bases and J by 6 bases, with 24 bases between the two germline ends. Germline V gives CDR1 MGHRA, CDR2 YSYEKL. This CDR3 comprises 16 residues.

The J gene is TRBJ2-7, the V gene TRBV28; the match to TRBD1 covers 8 bases. After removal of 3 bases from V and 7 bases from J, the junction contained 17 bases not matched to a gene. This CDR3 spans 17 amino acids. Germline CDR1 MDHEN, CDR2 SYDVKM. CDR3 coding DNA: TGTGCCAGCAGTTTCACGACAGGGGCATGGGCAGTTAGGGAGCAGTACTTC. This translates into CASSFTTGAWAVREQYF.

Regarding this clonotype: One end of the junction varies from germline; a read error may be responsible. In DNA form, the CDR3 reads TGTACCAGCAAGAAGACAGGGAGGACTGAAGCTTTCTTT. It translates to CTSKKTGRTEAFF. The genes are TRBV6-6 and TRBJ1-1, with TRBD1 identical over 7 bases. CDR1 is MNHNY, CDR2 SVGAGI, per germline (reference sequence). CDR3 length: 13 residues.

This chain links TRBV2 with TRBJ2-1, with D possibly being TRBD2 (5 bases). Germline assignment: CDR1 SNHLY and CDR2 FYNNEI. The ends were cut back, 7 bases at V and 5 bases at J, with 12 bases in the middle. The CDR3 covers 13 residues. The CDR3, as DNA: TGTGCCAGCAATTACCTCGGGAACAATGAGCAGTTCTTC. Its protein product is CASNYLGNNEQFF.

This clonotype was seen a handful of times. One end of the junction does not line up with germline, which may come from a read error. The DNA for the CDR3 is TGTGCCAGCAGCTGGACGAGATCTAGCGTTAGCATAGATACGCATTATTTT. It codes for CASSWTRSSVSIDTHYF. The chain couples TRBV11-2 to TRBJ2-3, with D possibly matching TRBD2 (6 bases). Germline CDR1 is SGHAT and CDR2 is FQNNGV. CDR3 length equals 17 residues.

This clonotype was seen more than once but under ten times. It is likely a read error, because the conserved phenylalanine at the end of the CDR3 is missing. The chain employs TRBV2 and TRBJ2-1, with a tentative D call TRBD1 (5 bases). CDR1 and CDR2 from the germline V gene are SNHLY and FYNNEI. The ends were cut back, 7 bases at V and 3 bases at J, with 13 bases in the middle. The CDR3 sequence is 14 residues long. The CDR3 is CASKGDPSYNEQFL. The CDR3, as DNA: TGTGCCAGCAAAGGGGATCCCAGCTACAATGAGCAGTTCCTC.

The table lists this clonotype with a few counts. The rearrangement uses TRBV11-2 and TRBJ2-1; 7 nucleotides agree with TRBD1. J gave up 3 bases and V 6 bases, and 8 bases lay outside the gene matches. CDR1 and CDR2 from the germline V gene are SGHAT and FQNNGV. This CDR3 contains 15 residues. The CDR3 DNA is TGTGCCAGCAGTCCCTCGGGACAGTTCTACAATGAGCAGTTCTTC. This encodes CASSPSGQFYNEQFF. Based on the CDR3 plus reference TRBV11-2 and TRBJ2-1, the full variable domain is EAGVAQSPRYKIIEKRQSVAFWCNPISGHATLYWYQQILGQGPKLLIQFQNNGVVDDSQLPKDRFSAERLKGVDSTLKIQPAKLEDSAVYLCASSPSGQFYNEQFFGPGTRLTVL.

Of note for this clonotype: This could be a read error, since a much larger clone is one nucleotide away. J is TRBJ2-7 and V is TRBV5-1; D call uncertain. CDR3 size: 14 residues. Germline loops: CDR1 SGHRS, CDR2 YFSETQ. The CDR3 bases are TGCGCCAGCAGCTCTGAGGCCTACCGCTACGAGCAGTGCTTC. It translates to CASSSEAYRYEQCF.

For this clonotype: A read error is likely, as this CDR3 ends without the conserved phenylalanine or tryptophan. V is TRBV29-1 and J is TRBJ1-5, with D possibly being TRBD1 (5 bases). Germline V CDR1 and CDR2: SQVTM, ANQGSEA. CDR3 size: 14 residues. The CDR3 is CNVGPAGINQPQHL. The DNA of the CDR3 is TGCAACGTTGGCCCGGCAGGGATCAATCAGCCCCAGCATCTT.

On this clonotype itself: An end of the junction differs from the germline gene, which may be a read error. The chain is built from TRBV4-2 and TRBJ2-3; possibly TRBD2 for D (6 bases). The CDR3 runs to 17 residues. Looked up from germline, CDR1 is LGHNA and CDR2 is YNFKEQ. The CDR3 is CASSQDPRGRSIDTQYF. The CDR3 DNA follows: TGTGCCAGCAGCCAAGATCCTCGAGGGAGGAGCATAGATACGCAGTATTTT.

This clonotype was seen a few times. Compared with germline, one end of the junction differs, possibly owing to a read error. V usage is TRBV6-1 and J usage is TRBJ2-5; TRBD2 agrees at 9 bases. The CDR3 totals 17 residues. The germline V gene encodes CDR1 MNHNS and CDR2 SASEGT. The DNA of the CDR3 is TGTGCCAACAGTGTTCGAGCGGGAGGACTAGGCTTGGAGACCCAGTACTTC. It yields the protein CANSVRAGGLGLETQYF.